This entry lists 18 T cell receptor beta chains sequenced from one sample in a study of T cell repertoires in cytomegalovirus infection. MiXCR was run by TCRdb on the reads, yielding one entry per CDR3 protein. Among 250,000 to 300,000 distinct CDR3 sequences listed, more than 15% were seen once. Sequenced sample: CD8+ T cells from PBMCs. The receptors shown here come from a human donor in good health (CMV status not recorded). Some clones in this sample may be carry-over from other donors' samples.

The V gene is TRBV7-9, the J gene TRBJ1-2; weak D call: TRBD1 (5 bases). This CDR3 is built from 12 residues. Germline CDR1 SEHNR, CDR2 FQNEAQ (reference sequence). Deletions cut 11 bases from V and 4 bases from J, with 14 bases between. The CDR3, as DNA: TGTGCCTCAAGCGGGACCTCCTATGGCTACACCTTC. Protein: CASSGTSYGYTF.

The chain combines TRBV6-4 with TRBJ1-2, with 7 bases lining up with TRBD1. J was trimmed by 5 bases and V by 1 base; bases with no gene match: 13. The CDR3 length is 17 residues. The V gene's germline CDR1 is MRHNA and CDR2 SNTAGT. Here the CDR3 reads CASSDFATGASSYGYTF. The CDR3 DNA is TGTGCCAGCAGTGACTTTGCCACAGGGGCTTCCTCGTATGGCTACACCTTC.

The chain has TRBV10-3 and TRBJ2-7; D remains unclear. The V gene lost 5 bases and the J gene lost 0 bases, with 8 bases spanning the gap. CDR1 ENHRY and CDR2 SYGVKD come from the germline V gene. The CDR3 consists of 13 residues. CDR3 DNA: TGTGCCATCAGTCTGACGGACTCCTACGAGCAGTACTTC. Translated, it gives CAISLTDSYEQYF.

This sequence joins TRBV24-1 and TRBJ2-3; TRBD2 aligns across 7 bases. The CDR3 is 17 residues long. Germline lookup yields CDR1 KGHDR and CDR2 SFDVKD. V gave up 3 bases and J gave up 2 bases; unmatched junction bases: 10. CDR3 in amino acids: CATSDRAAGVVTDTQYF. In DNA form, the CDR3 reads TGTGCCACCAGTGATCGGGCTGCGGGGGTAGTCACAGATACGCAGTATTTT.

This clonotype was seen many times. This chain's CDR3 is CASSLGTGLYNEQFF. CDR3 sequence (DNA): TGTGCCAGCAGCCTGGGGACAGGCCTTTACAATGAGCAGTTCTTC. This sequence joins TRBV5-6 and TRBJ2-1, with 8 positions matching TRBD1. CDR1 is SGHDT and CDR2 is YYEEEE in the germline V gene. The V gene end was trimmed by 4 bases and the J gene end by 4 bases; junction bases not matched to a gene: 7. The CDR3 spans 15 residues.

This clonotype was counted many times. The rearrangement uses TRBV7-9 and TRBJ1-1; D gene uncertain. This CDR3 is 11 amino acids long. Per germline, CDR1 SEHNR and CDR2 FQNEAQ (reference sequence). V dropped 1 base and J dropped 7 bases, with 4 bases sitting between them. Written as DNA, the CDR3 is TGTGCCAGCAGCTTAGTGGGTGAAGCTTTCTTT. Encoded protein: CASSLVGEAFF.

This clonotype occurred a few times. The V and J genes are TRBV28 and TRBJ2-6; no definite D call. This CDR3 region has 15 residues. V was trimmed by 6 bases and J by 1 base, leaving 10 bases between them. Per the germline V gene, CDR1 is MDHEN and CDR2 is SYDVKM. The CDR3 region is CASSPMGSGANVLTF. CDR3 sequence (DNA): TGTGCCAGCAGCCCAATGGGATCTGGGGCCAACGTCCTGACTTTC.

The chain is built from TRBV19 and TRBJ1-1; D is unclear. Germline-derived CDR1 and CDR2 are LNHDA and SQIVND (reference sequence). The CDR3 runs to 12 residues. V lost 4 bases, J lost 5 bases, and 8 bases lay in between. This CDR3 is CASSRGVTEAFF. The CDR3 region has the DNA TGTGCCAGTAGTAGGGGTGTGACTGAAGCTTTCTTT.

V gene TRBV29-1 combines with J gene TRBJ2-1; D is perhaps TRBD1 (6 bases). Germline V gene sequence: CDR1 SQVTM, CDR2 ANQGSEA. The CDR3 runs to 12 residues. The V and J ends lost 6 bases and 3 bases respectively, with 9 bases between them. CDR3 sequence reads: CSVPTGYNEQFF. The CDR3 nucleotides read TGCAGCGTGCCGACAGGCTACAATGAGCAGTTCTTC.

This clonotype was detected many times. The CDR3 reads CASSLWGSSNTEAFF. The CDR3 nucleotides read TGTGCCAGCAGCTTATGGGGCAGCTCGAACACTGAAGCTTTCTTT. V and J are TRBV11-2 and TRBJ1-1; D may be TRBD1 (5 bases). Per the germline V gene, CDR1 is SGHAT and CDR2 is FQNNGV. V lost 2 bases to trimming and J lost 1 base, with 11 bases between them. This CDR3 spans 15 amino acids.

The chain has TRBV19 and TRBJ2-2; maybe TRBD2 (5 bases). V lost 6 bases and J lost 6, with 17 bases in between. There are 15 residues in the CDR3. Germline V gene data show CDR1 as LNHDA and CDR2 as SQIVND (reference sequence). CDR3 nucleotide sequence: TGTGCCAGTAGCCCCGACCTAATGCGGGCCGGGGAGCTGTTTTTT. Its translation: CASSPDLMRAGELFF.

This clonotype occurred a few times. The chain recombines TRBV5-5 with TRBJ2-3, with D uncertain. The germline V gene encodes CDR1 SGHKS and CDR2 YYEKEE (reference sequence). The CDR3 runs to 15 residues. V gave up 0 bases and J gave up 3 bases, with 11 bases separating them. CDR3: CASSLVGYRTDTQYF. The CDR3 nucleotides are TGTGCCAGCAGCTTGGTCGGGTATAGGACAGATACGCAGTATTTT.

The chain combines TRBV6-1 with TRBJ1-2; D uncertain. The CDR3 runs 15 residues. Germline CDR1 reads MNHNS; CDR2 reads SASEGT. Trimming took off 2 bases at V and 2 bases at J, with 12 bases between the two ends. The CDR3 region is CASSEKVWNNYGYTF. The CDR3 nucleotides are TGTGCCAGCAGTGAAAAGGTTTGGAACAACTATGGCTACACCTTC.

The V call is TRBV19, the J call TRBJ1-1; maybe TRBD1 (6 bases). Germline V gene data show CDR1 as LNHDA and CDR2 as SQIVND (reference sequence). V dropped 5 bases and J dropped 1 base, with 11 bases sitting between them. The CDR3 sequence is 14 residues long. CDR3 DNA sequence: TGTGCCAGTAGTCAGGGGCACTGGAACACTGAAGCTTTCTTT. Translated, it gives CASSQGHWNTEAFF.

This clonotype was counted a few times. This chain joins TRBV5-5 and TRBJ1-1; 7 nucleotides match TRBD1. Germline lookup yields CDR1 SGHKS and CDR2 YYEKEE (reference sequence). J was trimmed by 5 bases and V by 7 bases; bases with no gene match: 14. CDR3 length equals 15 residues. The CDR3: CASYPGQAVTTEAFF. CDR3 nucleotides: TGTGCCAGCTACCCCGGACAGGCCGTAACTACTGAAGCTTTCTTT.

CDR3 loop: CASSMGPRAMNTEAFF. The CDR3 DNA reads as TGTGCCAGTAGTATGGGACCTCGGGCTATGAACACTGAAGCTTTCTTT. The chain links TRBV19 to TRBJ1-1; weak D call: TRBD1 (5 bases). This CDR3 is 16 amino acids long. Germline CDR1 LNHDA, CDR2 SQIVND (reference sequence). V dropped 3 bases and J dropped 0 bases, with 14 bases sitting between them.

This chain links TRBV6-2 or TRBV6-3 with TRBJ2-5; tentatively, D is TRBD1 (6 bases). Germline CDR1 MNHEY, CDR2 SVGEGT. Trimming removed 4 bases at V and 4 bases at J, with 13 bases between. CDR3 length equals 14 residues. CDR3 sequence: CASSSAGAGETQYF. DNA for the CDR3: TGTGCCAGCAGTTCGGCAGGGGCGGGAGAGACCCAGTACTTC.

This clonotype occurred a few times. The chain joins TRBV27 to TRBJ2-2; 8 positions match TRBD1. Trimming cost V 5 bases and J 6 bases; bases outside gene matches: 11. CDR3 size: 16 residues. Germline V gene data show CDR1 as MNHEY and CDR2 as SMNVEV (reference sequence). The CDR3 is CASSHGQGIKPGELFF. The DNA of the CDR3 is TGTGCCAGCAGTCACGGACAGGGAATCAAACCCGGGGAGCTGTTTTTT.